A selection of T cell receptor beta chains follows, all from one sample in a study of T cell changes during pregnancy in multiple sclerosis. Assay: immunoSEQ multiplex PCR; the TCRdb copy retains only in-frame clones and omits some. The profile covers tens of thousands of clones, with about 87% appearing a single time and approximately 1% taken by the ten largest. The sample here was CD4+ T cells from peripheral blood mononuclear cells, taken in the second trimester of pregnancy. All receptors derive from a female donor with multiple sclerosis, enrolled in a pregnancy study. Each CDR3 is given without its conserved first and last residue. Not all rows give a size; the values are once, few, many and, for expanded clones, a class.

V gene	CDR3 length	clone size	J gene	CDR3 protein
TRBV2	14	once	TRBJ2-5	ASSAGGLAGRETQY
TRBV9	13	once	TRBJ1-4	ASSIRQGTNEKLF
TRBV7-9	11	once	TRBJ2-7	ASSARGGYEQY
TRBV29-1	10	.	TRBJ2-7	SVSGGFYEQY
TRBV19	12	.	TRBJ2-3	ASSQGLSTDTQY
TRBV5-1	12	once	TRBJ1-3	ASSLAGDGNTIY
TRBV18	15	.	TRBJ2-3	ASSPTSPAHSTDTQY
TRBV11-2	11	once	TRBJ2-3	ASSSDRVDTQY
TRBV14	11	.	TRBJ2-5	ASSPRVRETQY
TRBV6-1	11	.	TRBJ1-1	ASSGEDRAEAF
TRBV9	12	.	TRBJ1-1	ASSRSWADTEAF
TRBV19	14	.	TRBJ1-3	ASGTGNLLSGNTIY
TRBV7-8	20	.	TRBJ2-6	ASSLSRQRGFSFSSGANVLT
TRBV7-2	20	.	TRBJ2-1	ASSLALSGRPTGLSSYNEQF
TRBV6-6	13	.	TRBJ2-3	ASLPGTGVADTQY
TRBV10-3	10	medium-sized	TRBJ2-7	ASSGQVSEQY
TRBV5-6	14	.	.	ASSLEPGQGSYEQY
TRBV5-1	13	.	TRBJ1-1	ASSTEPHRNTEAF
TRBV5-4	12	.	TRBJ2-5	ASSEREPRETQY
TRBV7-8	12	.	TRBJ1-1	ASSLTEVNTEAF
TRBV2	12	few	TRBJ1-1	ASSEEGALTEAF
TRBV6-6	13	.	TRBJ2-6	ACKWTASGANVLT
TRBV5-4	11	.	TRBJ2-7	ASSSSHHYEQY
TRBV28	11	.	TRBJ2-7	ASSTGTDSGGY
TRBV28	13	.	TRBJ2-7	ASSFPGQGTNEQY
TRBV5-5	14	few	TRBJ1-5	ASSTQTGGLGEPQH
TRBV6-1	9	.	TRBJ1-5	ASSDWQGLH
TRBV6-6	11	.	TRBJ2-3	ASRVTAGDTQY
TRBV18	11	once	TRBJ2-1	ASSPTGGGEQF
TRBV6-5	10	.	TRBJ2-1	ASGIAGGEQF
TRBV4-2	14	.	TRBJ2-5	ASSQVSGLYQETQY
TRBV5-1	11	.	TRBJ2-3	ASSRDTTDTQY
TRBV11-2	13	.	TRBJ1-5	ASSSGTGAHQPQH
TRBV4-3	12	.	TRBJ1-2	ASSQVRGGGGYT
TRBV6-5	14	.	TRBJ2-7	ASSYRRFSSSYEQY
TRBV28	14	.	TRBJ2-1	ASSLLQGVGYHEQF
TRBV5-1	17	few	TRBJ2-3	ASSLELAGGPGGTDTQY
TRBV10-3	11	.	TRBJ2-7	AISRDRDGEQY
TRBV7-9	12	.	TRBJ2-7	ASSSGLLSYEQY
TRBV5-6	14	.	TRBJ2-2	ASSATGGPVTGELF
TRBV7-2	13	.	TRBJ2-5	ASSSSGGNQETQY
TRBV5-1	13	few	TRBJ2-7	ASSLGGLAGDEQY
TRBV6-5	11	once	TRBJ2-7	ASSYSDFYEQY